Shown below are 26 T cell receptor beta chains from a single sample sequenced in a study of OX40 agonist ivuxolimab in advanced cancers. Libraries were prepared through the immunoSEQ multiplex PCR assay. Imported from immuneACCESS, the table was reduced by TCRdb to in-frame sequences with V and J called. These copies leave out some clones; in studies compared against another copy, an unresolved V gene accounts for under half, and the cause of the remainder is not known. The sample has 100,000 to 130,000 clones on record, more than 85% of them singletons. The ten largest clones capture roughly 1.1% of the sample. The specimen was CD4+ or CD8+ T cells sorted from blood, collected in a trial of the OX40 agonist ivuxolimab. Receptors were obtained from an adult with an advanced solid tumor such as melanoma, head and neck, liver or kidney cancer.

V usage is TRBV14 and J usage is TRBJ2-7; D gene uncertain. V dropped 1 base and J dropped 0 bases, with 13 bases sitting between them. The CDR3 sequence is 16 residues long. Germline CDR1 is SGHDN and CDR2 is FVKESK. The CDR3 loop is CASSQGLELSSYEQYF. The CDR3 nucleotides are TGTGCCAGCAGCCAAGGTTTGGAGCTGAGCTCCTACGAGCAGTACTTC.

This chain connects TRBV29-1 to TRBJ2-7; D unclear. Between the trimmed V and J ends, which lost 5 bases and 3 bases, there was a span of 2 bases. CDR3 length: 9 residues. From germline, CDR1 is SQVTM and CDR2 ANQGSEA. The CDR3 here is CSVNYEQYF. The CDR3 coding sequence is TGCAGCGTTAACTACGAGCAGTACTTC.

J is TRBJ1-4 and V is TRBV5-1; tentative D call: TRBD1 (5 bases). The CDR3 totals 14 residues. Germline values: CDR1 SGHRS, CDR2 YFSETQ. Trimming removed 1 base from V and 8 bases from J, with 12 bases in between. The CDR3 loop is CASSLWGTREKLFF. The CDR3, as DNA: TGCGCCAGCAGCTTGTGGGGGACCAGGGAAAAACTGTTTTTT.

J is TRBJ1-5 and V is TRBV21-1; the table calls TRBD1, which could not be checked here. TRBV21-1 is noted as a pseudogene. CDR3 length: 23 amino acids. The DNA of the CDR3 is TGTGCCAGCAGCAAAGAATATGTCGAGAACGGGACAGGGCTTTTTGTGGGCAATCAGCCCCAGCATTTT. Its translation is CASSKEYVENGTGLFVGNQPQHF.

V and J are TRBV19 and TRBJ1-5; the D gene is possibly TRBD1 (5 bases). Trimming took off 4 bases at V and 0 bases at J, with 16 bases between the two ends. The CDR3 runs to 17 residues. Germline values: CDR1 LNHDA, CDR2 SQIVND (reference sequence). The CDR3 sequence is CASSSLPTVVSNQPQHF. The CDR3 bases are TGTGCCAGTAGTAGTCTTCCGACAGTGGTTAGCAATCAGCCCCAGCATTTT.

This sequence joins TRBV5-1 and TRBJ2-7, with a weak D call TRBD2 (6 bases). CDR3 size: 13 residues. Germline CDR1 SGHRS, CDR2 YFSETQ. V dropped 1 base and J dropped 7 bases, with 12 bases sitting between them. CDR3 protein: CASSLQLADEQYF. Written as DNA, the CDR3 is TGCGCCAGCAGCTTGCAACTAGCTGATGAGCAGTACTTC.

This chain uses TRBV5-1 with TRBJ2-1; TRBD2 matches at 7 bases. J was trimmed by 2 bases and V by 4 bases; bases with no gene match: 9. The CDR3 has 16 residues. CDR1 and CDR2 from the germline V gene are SGHRS and YFSETQ. The CDR3 is CASSGDGRDPYNEQFF. The CDR3 DNA follows: TGCGCCAGCAGCGGCGATGGGAGGGACCCCTACAATGAGCAGTTCTTC. The variable domain in full, with the rest retrieved from reference TRBV5-1 and TRBJ2-1, is KAGVTQTPRYLIKTRGQQVTLSCSPISGHRSVSWYQQTPGQGLQFLFEYFSETQRNKGNFPGRFSGRQFSNSRSEMNVSTLELGDSALYLCASSGDGRDPYNEQFFGPGTRLTVL.

This sequence joins TRBV19 and TRBJ1-5, with D maybe TRBD1 (6 bases). The CDR3 is 14 amino acids. V was trimmed by 3 bases and J by 7 bases, leaving 13 bases between them. Germline CDR1 LNHDA, CDR2 SQIVND (reference sequence). CDR3 nucleotide sequence: TGTGCCAGTAGTATGGGGGCCGGCGGACAGCCCCAGCATTTT. Translation gives CASSMGAGGQPQHF.

The chain uses TRBV11-3 and TRBJ2-1, with a weak D call TRBD1 (5 bases). CDR3 length equals 15 residues. V was clipped by 0 bases and J by 8 bases, with 14 bases between them. Germline V CDR1 and CDR2: SGHNT, YENEEA. CDR3 in DNA: TGTGCCAGCAGCTTAGAAGGGCGGCAGGGCGATGAGCAGTTCTTC. It encodes CASSLEGRQGDEQFF.

The chain recombines TRBV5-6 with TRBJ2-2; TRBD1 is a possible D gene (6 bases). The CDR3 covers 15 residues. Germline-derived CDR1 and CDR2 are SGHDT and YYEEEE. V lost 4 bases to trimming and J lost 6 bases, with 16 bases between them. The CDR3 DNA is TGTGCCAGCAGCCCAACAGGGTCTTTGGCCGGGGAGCTGTTTTTT. Translated, it gives CASSPTGSLAGELFF.

Regarding this clone: Other DNA sequences in the sample encode the same CDR3. The chain employs TRBV18 and TRBJ2-7, with a weak D call TRBD2 (6 bases). CDR3 length equals 12 residues. Trimming removed 6 bases from V and 7 bases from J, with 13 bases in between. Germline lookup yields CDR1 KGHSH and CDR2 LQKENI. CDR3 nucleotide sequence: TGTGCCAGCTCGCCAGTGGGACTGGAGCAGTACTTC. Residues: CASSPVGLEQYF.

This chain links TRBV18 with TRBJ2-1; D uncertain. Germline V gene sequence: CDR1 KGHSH, CDR2 LQKENI. This CDR3 has 15 amino acids. V shed 1 base and J shed 5 bases, with 12 bases lying between them. CDR3 DNA: TGTGCCAGCTCACCACAGCACCAACCTAACAATGAGCAGTTCTTC. This codes for CASSPQHQPNNEQFF.

The chain is built from TRBV19 and TRBJ2-7; 7 bases are a match to TRBD1. Germline V gene sequence: CDR1 LNHDA, CDR2 SQIVND (reference sequence). Trimming at V came to 1 base and at J to 1 base, leaving 16 bases not matched to a gene. The CDR3 totals 19 residues. The chain's CDR3 is CASSIGIGERTGLSYEQYF. The CDR3 DNA reads as TGTGCCAGTAGTATAGGAATAGGTGAGAGGACAGGATTATCCTACGAGCAGTACTTC.

The rearrangement links TRBV7-2 to TRBJ2-1; D is undetermined. Germline V gene sequence: CDR1 SGHTA, CDR2 FQGNSA. The CDR3 loop spans 13 amino acids. V lost 1 base and J 6 bases, leaving 7 bases between the germline ends. This CDR3 reads CASSLGTSNEQFF. Here the CDR3 DNA reads TGTGCCAGCAGCTTAGGTACCTCCAATGAGCAGTTCTTC.

The chain links TRBV28 to TRBJ1-5; the D gene is possibly TRBD1 (6 bases). Germline loops: CDR1 MDHEN, CDR2 SYDVKM. The CDR3 extends over 14 amino acids. Trimming took off 7 bases at V and 8 bases at J, with 18 bases between the two ends. CDR3 sequence reads: CASTLDSVVEPQHF. CDR3 DNA sequence: TGTGCCAGCACCTTGGACAGCGTGGTGGAGCCCCAGCATTTT.

The chain joins TRBV11-2 to TRBJ2-5; TRBD2 might be the D (5 bases). This CDR3 is 14 amino acids long. CDR1 and CDR2 (germline): SGHAT, FQNNGV. V was cut by 0 bases and J by 2 bases, with 7 bases left in between. The CDR3 DNA sequence: TGTGCCAGCAGCTTAGATACTAGTCAAGAGACCCAGTACTTC. Protein: CASSLDTSQETQYF.

The gene calls are TRBV27 and TRBJ1-6; D gene uncertain. CDR1 is MNHEY, CDR2 SMNVEV, per germline (reference sequence). The CDR3 is 12 residues long. V was pared by 6 bases and J by 7 bases, with 7 bases between. Here the CDR3 reads CASRSANSPLHF. The CDR3 nucleotides are TGTGCCAGCAGGTCGGCAAATTCACCCCTCCACTTT.

V usage is TRBV7-3 and J usage is TRBJ2-1; 9 bases align to TRBD1. Germline CDR1 and CDR2: SGHTA and FQGTGA. The CDR3 runs to 16 residues. V was clipped by 4 bases and J by 0 bases; unmatched bases: 4. CDR3 protein: CASSYGQGSSYNEQFF. The CDR3 coding sequence is TGTGCCAGCAGCTACGGACAGGGGAGCTCCTACAATGAGCAGTTCTTC.

The chain carries TRBV2 and TRBJ2-3, with 13 bases that match TRBD2. Germline CDR1 is SNHLY and CDR2 is FYNNEI. V trimming: 6 bases; J trimming: 5 bases; junction bases outside the gene matches: 5. The CDR3 sequence is 15 residues long. This CDR3 is CASRGTSGIVDTQYF. In nucleotides, the CDR3 is TGTGCCAGCAGGGGGACTAGCGGGATTGTAGATACGCAGTATTTT.

This chain connects TRBV10-3 to TRBJ2-3; D not resolved. Germline CDR1 and CDR2: ENHRY and SYGVKD. V was shortened by 7 bases and J by 1 base, with 12 bases between the two germline ends. This CDR3 region has 14 residues. The CDR3 spells CAINGGTGTDTQYF. In DNA, the CDR3 is TGTGCCATCAACGGTGGTACGGGCACAGATACGCAGTATTTT.

The chain is built from TRBV28 and TRBJ2-7, with D perhaps matching TRBD2 (6 bases). Germline CDR1 and CDR2: MDHEN and SYDVKM. The ends were cut back, 7 bases at V and 5 bases at J, with 12 bases in the middle. The CDR3 covers 12 residues. In DNA form, the CDR3 reads TGTGCCAGCAAATCACAGCGGGACGAGCAGTACTTC. It specifies CASKSQRDEQYF. Filled out from reference TRBV28 and TRBJ2-7, the complete variable domain reads DVKVTQSSRYLVKRTGEKVFLECVQDMDHENMFWYRQDPGLGLRLIYFSYDVKMKEKGDIPEGYSVSREKKERFSLILESASTNQTSMYLCASKSQRDEQYFGPGTRLTVT.

The chain employs TRBV6-4 and TRBJ2-7; possibly TRBD1 for D (6 bases). This CDR3 contains 18 residues. Trimming shortened V by 0 bases and J by 3 bases, and 21 bases separated the two germline ends. Per the germline V gene, CDR1 is MRHNA and CDR2 is SNTAGT. The CDR3 DNA follows: TGTGCCAGCAGTGACTCCGGACAGCCAACCTCTAGACTCTACGAGCAGTACTTC. Translated, it gives CASSDSGQPTSRLYEQYF.

The CDR3 here is CASSLVRAGSSYEQYF. CDR3 DNA: TGTGCCAGCAGTTTAGTTAGGGCAGGGAGCTCCTACGAGCAGTACTTC. J is TRBJ2-7 and V is TRBV28, with D possibly being TRBD1 or TRBD2 (5 bases each). CDR3 size: 16 residues. Per the germline V gene, CDR1 is MDHEN and CDR2 is SYDVKM. The V end lost 2 bases, the J end lost 0 bases, and 14 bases lay between the germline ends. Full variable domain (rest looked up from reference TRBV28 and TRBJ2-7): DVKVTQSSRYLVKRTGEKVFLECVQDMDHENMFWYRQDPGLGLRLIYFSYDVKMKEKGDIPEGYSVSREKKERFSLILESASTNQTSMYLCASSLVRAGSSYEQYFGPGTRLTVT.

The DNA of the CDR3 is TGCGCCAGCAGCCCAGGACAGGGGCAAGAGACCCAGTACTTC. Translation: CASSPGQGQETQYF. The rearrangement uses TRBV5-1 and TRBJ2-5; 9 bases agree with TRBD1. The CDR3 contains 14 residues. Germline values: CDR1 SGHRS, CDR2 YFSETQ. Trimming at V came to 4 bases and at J to 2 bases, leaving 3 bases not matched to a gene.

V usage is TRBV5-4 and J usage is TRBJ1-2; D ambiguous. CDR3 length equals 13 residues. The germline gives CDR1 SGHNT, CDR2 YYREEE (reference sequence). Between the trimmed V and J ends, which lost 1 base and 1 base, there was a span of 5 bases. The CDR3 spells CASSLQVNYGYTF. DNA of the CDR3: TGTGCCAGCAGCTTGCAAGTTAACTATGGCTACACCTTC.

This chain connects TRBV20-1 to TRBJ2-1, with D uncertain. CDR1 and CDR2 from the germline V gene are DFQATT and SNEGSKA (reference sequence). Trimming pared 1 base from V and 9 bases from J, leaving 7 bases between. The CDR3 extends over 11 amino acids. The CDR3 here is CSARGVGEQFF. In nucleotides, the CDR3 is TGCAGTGCTAGAGGAGTGGGTGAGCAGTTCTTC.